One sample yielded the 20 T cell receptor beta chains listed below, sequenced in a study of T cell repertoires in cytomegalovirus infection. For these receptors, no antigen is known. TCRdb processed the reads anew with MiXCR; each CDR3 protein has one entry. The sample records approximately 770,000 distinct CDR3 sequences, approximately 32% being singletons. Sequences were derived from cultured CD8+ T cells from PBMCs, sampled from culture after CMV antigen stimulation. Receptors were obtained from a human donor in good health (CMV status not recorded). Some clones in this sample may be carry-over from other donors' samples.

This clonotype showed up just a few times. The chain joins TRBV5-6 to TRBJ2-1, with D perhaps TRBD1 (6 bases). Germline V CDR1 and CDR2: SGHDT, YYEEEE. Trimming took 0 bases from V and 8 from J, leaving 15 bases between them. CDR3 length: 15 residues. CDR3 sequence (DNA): TGTGCCAGCAGCTTGGAACAGGGTCTCATACATGAGCAGTTCTTC. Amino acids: CASSLEQGLIHEQFF.

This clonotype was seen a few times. CDR3 in amino acids: CAISSGQGASSSYNEQFF. In DNA form, the CDR3 reads TGTGCCATCAGTTCGGGACAGGGGGCAAGTAGCTCCTACAATGAGCAGTTCTTC. This sequence joins TRBV10-3 and TRBJ2-1, with 12 nucleotides matching TRBD1. The trim removed 5 bases at V and 0 bases at J, leaving 8 bases unmatched. Germline-derived CDR1 and CDR2 are ENHRY and SYGVKD. CDR3 length: 18 residues.

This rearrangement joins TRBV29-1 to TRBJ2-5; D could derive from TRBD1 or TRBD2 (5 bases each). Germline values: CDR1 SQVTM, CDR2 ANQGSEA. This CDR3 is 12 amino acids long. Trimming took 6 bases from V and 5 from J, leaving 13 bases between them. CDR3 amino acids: CSVERGEETQYF. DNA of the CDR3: TGCAGCGTGGAGAGGGGCGAGGAGACCCAGTACTTC. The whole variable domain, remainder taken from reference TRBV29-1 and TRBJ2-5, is SAVISQKPSRDICQRGTSLTIQCQVDSQVTMMFWYRQQPGQSLTLIATANQGSEATYESGFVIDKFPISRPNLTFSTLTVSNMSPEDSSIYLCSVERGEETQYFGPGTRLLVL.

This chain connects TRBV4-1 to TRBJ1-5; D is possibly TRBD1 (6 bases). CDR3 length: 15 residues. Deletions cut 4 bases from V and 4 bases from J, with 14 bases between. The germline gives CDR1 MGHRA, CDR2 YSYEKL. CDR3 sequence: CASSPIGQGNQPQHF. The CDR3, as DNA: TGCGCCAGCAGCCCCATTGGGCAGGGGAATCAGCCCCAGCATTTT.

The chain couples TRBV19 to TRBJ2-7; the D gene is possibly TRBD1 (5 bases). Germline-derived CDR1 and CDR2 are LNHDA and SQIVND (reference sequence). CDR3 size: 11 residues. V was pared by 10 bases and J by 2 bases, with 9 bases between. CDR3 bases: TGTGCCAAACAGGTGGCCTACGAGCAGTACTTC. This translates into CAKQVAYEQYF.

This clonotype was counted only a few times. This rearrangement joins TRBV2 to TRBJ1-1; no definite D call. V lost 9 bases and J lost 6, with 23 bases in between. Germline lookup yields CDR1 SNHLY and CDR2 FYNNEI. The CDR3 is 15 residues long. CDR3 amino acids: CARSNPGRRSAEAFF. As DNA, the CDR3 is TGTGCCAGAAGTAACCCCGGGCGGCGGTCGGCTGAAGCTTTCTTT.

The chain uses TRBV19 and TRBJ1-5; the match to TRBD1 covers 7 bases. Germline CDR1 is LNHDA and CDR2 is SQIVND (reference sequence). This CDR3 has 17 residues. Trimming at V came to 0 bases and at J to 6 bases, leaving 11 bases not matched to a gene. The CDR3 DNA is TGTGCCAGTAGTATAGATCCGGCCAGGGGGTATGGTCAGCCCCAGCATTTT. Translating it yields CASSIDPARGYGQPQHF. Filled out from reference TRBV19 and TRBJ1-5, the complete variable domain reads DGGITQSPKYLFRKEGQNVTLSCEQNLNHDAMYWYRQDPGQGLRLIYYSQIVNDFQKGDIAEGYSVSREKKESFPLTVTSAQKNPTAFYLCASSIDPARGYGQPQHFGDGTRLSIL.

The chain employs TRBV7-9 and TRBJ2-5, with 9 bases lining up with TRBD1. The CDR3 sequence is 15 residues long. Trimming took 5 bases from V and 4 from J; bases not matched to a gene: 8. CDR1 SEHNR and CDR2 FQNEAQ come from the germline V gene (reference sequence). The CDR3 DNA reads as TGTGCCAGCAGCCCTCGGGACAGGGAGGCAGAGACCCAGTACTTC. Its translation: CASSPRDREAETQYF.

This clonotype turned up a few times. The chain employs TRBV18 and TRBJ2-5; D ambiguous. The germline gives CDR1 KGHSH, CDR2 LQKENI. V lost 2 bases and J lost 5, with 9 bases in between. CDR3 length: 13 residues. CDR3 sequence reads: CASSPDALETQYF. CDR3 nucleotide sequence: TGTGCCAGCTCACCAGACGCGTTGGAGACCCAGTACTTC.

CDR3 DNA sequence: TGTGCCAGCAGTGGGGGCAGTAACTATGGCTACACCTTC. Translated, it gives CASSGGSNYGYTF. The chain uses TRBV2 and TRBJ1-2, with D possibly matching TRBD1 (5 bases). Trimming took off 4 bases at V and 1 base at J, with 7 bases between the two ends. The CDR3 covers 13 residues. CDR1 is SNHLY and CDR2 is FYNNEI in the germline V gene.

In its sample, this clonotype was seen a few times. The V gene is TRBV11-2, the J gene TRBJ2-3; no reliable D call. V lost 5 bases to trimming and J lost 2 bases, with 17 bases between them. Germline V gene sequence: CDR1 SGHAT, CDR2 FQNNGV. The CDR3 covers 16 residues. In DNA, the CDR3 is TGTGCCAGCAGCCCTTTTGGTAACAGCTTCACAGATACGCAGTATTTT. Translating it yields CASSPFGNSFTDTQYF.

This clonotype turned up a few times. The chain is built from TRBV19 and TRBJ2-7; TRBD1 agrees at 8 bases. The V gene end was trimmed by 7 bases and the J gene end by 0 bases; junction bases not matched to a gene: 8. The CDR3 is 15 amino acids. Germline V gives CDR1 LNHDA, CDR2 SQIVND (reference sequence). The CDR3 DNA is TGTGCCAGTAAGGCGTCAGGGGGCAGCTCCTACGAGCAGTACTTC. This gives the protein CASKASGGSSYEQYF.

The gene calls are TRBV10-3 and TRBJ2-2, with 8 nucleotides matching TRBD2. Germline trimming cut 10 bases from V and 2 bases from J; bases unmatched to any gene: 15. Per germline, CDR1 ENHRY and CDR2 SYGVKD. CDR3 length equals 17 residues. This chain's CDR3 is CATSIPDSGINTGELFF. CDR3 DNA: TGTGCCACCTCGATTCCTGATAGCGGGATCAACACCGGGGAGCTGTTTTTT.

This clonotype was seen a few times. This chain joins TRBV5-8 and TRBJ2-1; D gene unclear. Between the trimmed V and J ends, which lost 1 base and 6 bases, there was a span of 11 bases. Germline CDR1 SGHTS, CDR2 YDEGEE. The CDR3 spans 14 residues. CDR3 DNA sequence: TGTGCCAGCAGCTTGCATCTTGTGGGCAATGAGCAGTTCTTC. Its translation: CASSLHLVGNEQFF.

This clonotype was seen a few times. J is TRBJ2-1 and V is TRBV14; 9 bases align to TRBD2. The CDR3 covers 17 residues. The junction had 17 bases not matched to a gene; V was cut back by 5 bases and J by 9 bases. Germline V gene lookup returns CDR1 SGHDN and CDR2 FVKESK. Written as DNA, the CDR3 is TGTGCCAGCAGCGAGAACCCTAGCGGGACCCCGTGGGCTGAGCAGTTCTTC. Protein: CASSENPSGTPWAEQFF.

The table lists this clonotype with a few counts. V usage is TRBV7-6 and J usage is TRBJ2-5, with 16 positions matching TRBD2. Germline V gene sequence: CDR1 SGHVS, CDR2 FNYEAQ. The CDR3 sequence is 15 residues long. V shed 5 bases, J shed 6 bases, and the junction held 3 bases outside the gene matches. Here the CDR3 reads CASSPGLAGGKTQYF. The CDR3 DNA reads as TGTGCCAGCAGCCCGGGACTAGCGGGGGGGAAGACCCAGTACTTC.

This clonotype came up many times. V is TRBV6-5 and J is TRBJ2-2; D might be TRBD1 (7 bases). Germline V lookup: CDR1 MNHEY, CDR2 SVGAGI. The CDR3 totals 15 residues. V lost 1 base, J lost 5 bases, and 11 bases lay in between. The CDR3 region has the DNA TGTGCCAGCAGTTACTTGACAGGGAGGACCGGGGAGCTGTTTTTT. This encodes CASSYLTGRTGELFF.

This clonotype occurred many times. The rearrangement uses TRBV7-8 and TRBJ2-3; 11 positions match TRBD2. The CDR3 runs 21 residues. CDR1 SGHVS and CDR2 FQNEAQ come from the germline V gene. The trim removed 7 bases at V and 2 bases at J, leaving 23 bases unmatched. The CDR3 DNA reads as TGTGCCAGCATCCTAAAGGCGAGGACCCCTCTAGCGGGGGGCCTCACAGATACGCAGTATTTT. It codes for CASILKARTPLAGGLTDTQYF.

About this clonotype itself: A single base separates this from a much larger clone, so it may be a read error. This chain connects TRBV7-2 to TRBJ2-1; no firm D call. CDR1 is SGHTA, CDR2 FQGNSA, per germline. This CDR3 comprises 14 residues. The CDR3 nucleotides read TGTGCCAACAGCTTAAAAGGTTCTCACAATGAGCAGTTCTTC. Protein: CANSLKGSHNEQFF. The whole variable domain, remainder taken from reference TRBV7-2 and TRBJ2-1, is GAGVSQSPSNKVTEKGKDVELRCDPISGHTALYWYRQSLGQGLEFLIYFQGNSAPDKSGLPSDRFSAERTGGSVSTLTIQRTQQEDSAVYLCANSLKGSHNEQFFGPGTRLTVL.

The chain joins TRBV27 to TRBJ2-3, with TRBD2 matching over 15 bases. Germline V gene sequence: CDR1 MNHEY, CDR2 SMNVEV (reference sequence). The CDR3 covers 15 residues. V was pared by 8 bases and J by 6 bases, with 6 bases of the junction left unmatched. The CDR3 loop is CASLGLAGGPDTQYF. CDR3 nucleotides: TGTGCCAGCTTAGGACTAGCGGGGGGGCCCGATACGCAGTATTTT.